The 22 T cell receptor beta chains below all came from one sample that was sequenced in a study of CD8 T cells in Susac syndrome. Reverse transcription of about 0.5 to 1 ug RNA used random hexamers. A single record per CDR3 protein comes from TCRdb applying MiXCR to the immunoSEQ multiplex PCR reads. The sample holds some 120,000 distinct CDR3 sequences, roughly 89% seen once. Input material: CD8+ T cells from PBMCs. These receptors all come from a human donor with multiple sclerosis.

Here the CDR3 DNA reads TGCGCCAGCAGCCAAGATAATACTCGGGGTGGCGAGCAGTACTTC. As protein: CASSQDNTRGGEQYF. The V call is TRBV4-1, the J call TRBJ2-7; maybe TRBD2 (5 bases). The CDR3 loop spans 15 amino acids. Germline V gives CDR1 MGHRA, CDR2 YSYEKL. Trimming took off 0 bases at V and 6 bases at J, with 15 bases between the two ends.

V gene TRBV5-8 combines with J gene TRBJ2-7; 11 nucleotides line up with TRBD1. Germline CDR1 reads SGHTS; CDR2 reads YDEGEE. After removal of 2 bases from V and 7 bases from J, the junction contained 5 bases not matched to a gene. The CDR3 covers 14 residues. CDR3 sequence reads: CASSFGQGAEEQYF. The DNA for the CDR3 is TGTGCCAGCAGCTTTGGACAGGGGGCCGAGGAGCAGTACTTC.

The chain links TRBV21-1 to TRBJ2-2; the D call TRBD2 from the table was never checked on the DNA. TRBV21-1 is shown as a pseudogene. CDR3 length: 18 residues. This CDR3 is CASSKVLGTRFGTGELFF. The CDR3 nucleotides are TGTGCCAGCAGCAAAGTGTTAGGGACTAGATTTGGCACCGGGGAGCTGTTTTTT.

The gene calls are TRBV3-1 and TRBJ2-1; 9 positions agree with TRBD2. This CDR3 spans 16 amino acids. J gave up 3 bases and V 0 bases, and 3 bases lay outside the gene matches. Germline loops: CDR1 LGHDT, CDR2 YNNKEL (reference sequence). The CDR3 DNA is TGTGCCAGCAGCCAAGATGGTAGCGGGAGCTACAATGAGCAGTTCTTC. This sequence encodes CASSQDGSGSYNEQFF.

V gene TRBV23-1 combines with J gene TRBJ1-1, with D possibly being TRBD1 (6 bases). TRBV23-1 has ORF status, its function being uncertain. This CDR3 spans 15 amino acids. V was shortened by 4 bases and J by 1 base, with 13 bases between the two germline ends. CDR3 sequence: CASSPRQEKNTEAFF. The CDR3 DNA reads TGCGCCAGCAGTCCACGACAGGAGAAGAACACTGAAGCTTTCTTT.

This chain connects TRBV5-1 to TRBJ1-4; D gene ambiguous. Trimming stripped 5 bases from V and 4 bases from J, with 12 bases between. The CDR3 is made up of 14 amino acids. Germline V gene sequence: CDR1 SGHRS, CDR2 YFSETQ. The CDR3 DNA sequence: TGCGCCAGCAGACATGACGGCCGTAATGAAAAACTGTTTTTT. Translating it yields CASRHDGRNEKLFF.

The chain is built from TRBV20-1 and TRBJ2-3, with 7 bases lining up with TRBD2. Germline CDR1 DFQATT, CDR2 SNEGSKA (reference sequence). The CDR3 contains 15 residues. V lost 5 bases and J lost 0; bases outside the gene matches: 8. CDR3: CSALTSAISTDTQYF. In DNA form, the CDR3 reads TGCAGTGCTCTTACTAGCGCGATAAGCACAGATACGCAGTATTTT.

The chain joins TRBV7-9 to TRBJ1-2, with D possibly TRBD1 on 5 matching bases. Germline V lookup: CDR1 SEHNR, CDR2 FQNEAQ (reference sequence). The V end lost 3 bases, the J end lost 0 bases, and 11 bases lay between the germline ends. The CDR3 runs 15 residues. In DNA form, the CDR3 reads TGTGCCAGCAGCTTCCCCGGGGCTTCTAACTATGGCTACACCTTC. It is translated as CASSFPGASNYGYTF.

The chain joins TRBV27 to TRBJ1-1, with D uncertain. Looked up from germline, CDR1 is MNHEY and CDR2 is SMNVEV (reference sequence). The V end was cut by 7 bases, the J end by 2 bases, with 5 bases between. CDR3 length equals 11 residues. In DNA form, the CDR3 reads TGTGCCAGCAAGGTAAACACTGAAGCTTTCTTT. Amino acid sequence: CASKVNTEAFF.

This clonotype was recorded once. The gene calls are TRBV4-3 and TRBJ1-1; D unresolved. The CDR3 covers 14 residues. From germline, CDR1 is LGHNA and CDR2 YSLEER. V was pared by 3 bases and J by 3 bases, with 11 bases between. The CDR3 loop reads CASSHWSGDTEAFF. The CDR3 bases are TGCGCCAGCAGCCATTGGTCCGGGGACACTGAAGCTTTCTTT.

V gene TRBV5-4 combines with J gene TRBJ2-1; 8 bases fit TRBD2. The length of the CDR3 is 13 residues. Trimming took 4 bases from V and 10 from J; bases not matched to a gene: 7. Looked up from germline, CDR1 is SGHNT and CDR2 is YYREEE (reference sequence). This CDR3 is CASSPRTSNEQFF. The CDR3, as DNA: TGTGCCAGCAGCCCCCGGACTAGCAACGAGCAGTTCTTC.

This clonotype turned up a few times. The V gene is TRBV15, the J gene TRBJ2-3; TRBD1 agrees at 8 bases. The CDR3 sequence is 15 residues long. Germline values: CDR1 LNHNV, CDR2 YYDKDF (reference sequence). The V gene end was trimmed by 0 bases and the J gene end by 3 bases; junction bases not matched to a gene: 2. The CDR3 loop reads CATSRENRGTDTQYF. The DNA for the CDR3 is TGTGCCACCAGCAGAGAAAACAGGGGGACAGATACGCAGTATTTT.

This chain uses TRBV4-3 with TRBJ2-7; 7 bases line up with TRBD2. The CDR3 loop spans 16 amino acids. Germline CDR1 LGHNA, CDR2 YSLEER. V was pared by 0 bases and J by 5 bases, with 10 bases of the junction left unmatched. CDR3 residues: CASSQDLAGARDEQYF. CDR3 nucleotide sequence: TGCGCCAGCAGCCAAGATCTGGCGGGAGCGCGGGACGAGCAGTACTTC.

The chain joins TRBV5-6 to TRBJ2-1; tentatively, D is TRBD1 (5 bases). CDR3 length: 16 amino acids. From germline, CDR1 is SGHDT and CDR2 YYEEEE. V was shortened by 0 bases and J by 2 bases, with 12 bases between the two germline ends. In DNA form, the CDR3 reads TGTGCCAGCAGCTTGGGTACCAGGGTCGCCTACAATGAGCAGTTCTTC. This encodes CASSLGTRVAYNEQFF.

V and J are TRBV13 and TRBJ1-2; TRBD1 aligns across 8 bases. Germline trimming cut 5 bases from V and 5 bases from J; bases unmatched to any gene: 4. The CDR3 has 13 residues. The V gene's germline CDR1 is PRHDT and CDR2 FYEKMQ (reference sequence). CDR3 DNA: TGTGCCAGCAGCGAGGGACAGGAGTATGGCTACACCTTC. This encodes CASSEGQEYGYTF. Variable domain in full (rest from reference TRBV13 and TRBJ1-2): AAGVIQSPRHLIKEKRETATLKCYPIPRHDTVYWYQQGPGQDPQFLISFYEKMQSDKGSIPDRFSAQQFSDYHSELNMSSLELGDSALYFCASSEGQEYGYTFGSGTRLTVV.

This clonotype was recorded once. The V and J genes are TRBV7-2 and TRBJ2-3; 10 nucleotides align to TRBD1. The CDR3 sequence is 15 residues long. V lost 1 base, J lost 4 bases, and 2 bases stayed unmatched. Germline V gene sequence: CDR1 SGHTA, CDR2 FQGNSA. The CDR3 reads CASSLVGQGPDTQYF. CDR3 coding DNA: TGTGCCAGCAGCTTAGTGGGACAGGGGCCAGATACGCAGTATTTT.

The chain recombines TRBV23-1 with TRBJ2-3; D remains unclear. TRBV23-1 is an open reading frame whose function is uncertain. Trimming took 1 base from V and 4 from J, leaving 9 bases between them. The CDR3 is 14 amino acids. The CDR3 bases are TGCGCCAGCAGTCAATGGGATGGGGCAGATACGCAGTATTTT. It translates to CASSQWDGADTQYF.

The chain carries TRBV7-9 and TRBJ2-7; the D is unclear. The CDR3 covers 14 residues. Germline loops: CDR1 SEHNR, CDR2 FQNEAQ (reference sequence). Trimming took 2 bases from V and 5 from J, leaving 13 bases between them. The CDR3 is CASSLSSRPHEQYF. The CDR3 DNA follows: TGTGCCAGCAGCTTATCGTCTAGGCCCCACGAGCAGTACTTC.

CDR3 DNA sequence: TGTGCCAGCAGCCCACTCGGGGGCCTCGAGCAGTACTTC. Its protein product is CASSPLGGLEQYF. The chain recombines TRBV5-6 with TRBJ2-7, with D perhaps given as TRBD1 or TRBD2 (6 bases each). Germline-derived CDR1 and CDR2 are SGHDT and YYEEEE. The CDR3 loop spans 13 amino acids. Trimming shortened V by 4 bases and J by 6 bases, and 14 bases separated the two germline ends.

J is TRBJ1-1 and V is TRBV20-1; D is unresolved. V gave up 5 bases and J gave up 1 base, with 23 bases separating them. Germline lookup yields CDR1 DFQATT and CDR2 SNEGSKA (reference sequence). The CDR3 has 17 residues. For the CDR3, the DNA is TGCAGTGCTGAGGTGTTAGCCGTTGGGTTTTCGAACACTGAAGCTTTCTTT. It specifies CSAEVLAVGFSNTEAFF.

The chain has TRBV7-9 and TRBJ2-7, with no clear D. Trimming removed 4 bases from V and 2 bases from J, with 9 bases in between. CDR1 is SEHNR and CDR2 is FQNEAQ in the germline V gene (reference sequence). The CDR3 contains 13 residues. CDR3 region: CASSSSLTYEQYF. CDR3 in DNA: TGTGCCAGCAGCTCGTCGCTAACCTACGAGCAGTACTTC.

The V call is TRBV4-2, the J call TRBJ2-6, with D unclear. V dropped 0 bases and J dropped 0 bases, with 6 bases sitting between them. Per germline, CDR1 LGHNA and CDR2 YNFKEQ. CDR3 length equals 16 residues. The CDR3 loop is CASSQDPPSGANVLTF. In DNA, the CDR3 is TGTGCCAGCAGCCAAGATCCCCCCTCTGGGGCCAACGTCCTGACTTTC.